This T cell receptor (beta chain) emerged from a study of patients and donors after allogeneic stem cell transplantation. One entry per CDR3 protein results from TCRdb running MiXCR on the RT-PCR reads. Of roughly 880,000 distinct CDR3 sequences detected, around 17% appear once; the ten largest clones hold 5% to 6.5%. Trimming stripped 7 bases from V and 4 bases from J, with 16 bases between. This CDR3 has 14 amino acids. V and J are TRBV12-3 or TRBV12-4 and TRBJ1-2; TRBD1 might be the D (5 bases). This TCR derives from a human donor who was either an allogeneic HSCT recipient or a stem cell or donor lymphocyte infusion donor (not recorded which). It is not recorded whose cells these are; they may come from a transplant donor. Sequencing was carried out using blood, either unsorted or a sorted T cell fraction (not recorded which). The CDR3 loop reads CASIQRGDPYGYTF. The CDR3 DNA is TGTGCCAGCATTCAGAGGGGAGATCCCTATGGCTACACCTTC.